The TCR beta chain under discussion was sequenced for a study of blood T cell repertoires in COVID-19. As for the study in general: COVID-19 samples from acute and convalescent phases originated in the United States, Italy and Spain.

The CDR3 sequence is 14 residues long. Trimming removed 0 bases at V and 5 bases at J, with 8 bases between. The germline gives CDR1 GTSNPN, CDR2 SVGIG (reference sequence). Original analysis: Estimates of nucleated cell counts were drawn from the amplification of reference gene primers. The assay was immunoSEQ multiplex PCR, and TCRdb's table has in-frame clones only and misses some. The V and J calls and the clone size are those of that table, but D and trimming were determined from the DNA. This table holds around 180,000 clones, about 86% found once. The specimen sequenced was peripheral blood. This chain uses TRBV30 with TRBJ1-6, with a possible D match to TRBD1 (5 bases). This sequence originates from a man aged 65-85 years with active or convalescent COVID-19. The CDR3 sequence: CAWSVTGHNSPLHF. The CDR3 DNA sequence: TGTGCCTGGAGTGTAACAGGACATAATTCACCCCTCCACTTT. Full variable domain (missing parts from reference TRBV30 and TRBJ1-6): SQTIHQWPATLVQPVGSPLSLECTVEGTSNPNLYWYRQAAGRGLQLLFYSVGIGQISSEVPQNLSASRPQDRQFILSSKKLLLSDSGFYLCAWSVTGHNSPLHFGNGTRLTVT.